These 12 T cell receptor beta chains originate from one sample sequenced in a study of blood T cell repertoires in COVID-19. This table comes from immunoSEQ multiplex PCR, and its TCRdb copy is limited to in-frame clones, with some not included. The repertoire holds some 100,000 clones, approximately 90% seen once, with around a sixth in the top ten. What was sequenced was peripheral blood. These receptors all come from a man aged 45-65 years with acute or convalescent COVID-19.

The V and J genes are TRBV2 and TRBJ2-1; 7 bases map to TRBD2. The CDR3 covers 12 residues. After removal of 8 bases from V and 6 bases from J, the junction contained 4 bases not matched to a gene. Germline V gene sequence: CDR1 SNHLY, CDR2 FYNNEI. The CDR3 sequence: CASDWGGNEQFF. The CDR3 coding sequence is TGTGCCAGCGACTGGGGGGGCAATGAGCAGTTCTTC.

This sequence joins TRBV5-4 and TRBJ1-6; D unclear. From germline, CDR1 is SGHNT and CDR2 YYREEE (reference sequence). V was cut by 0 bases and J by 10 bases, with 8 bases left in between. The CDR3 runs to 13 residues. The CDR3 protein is CASSLVVASPLHF. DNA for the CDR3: TGTGCCAGCAGCTTGGTGGTGGCCTCACCCCTCCACTTT.

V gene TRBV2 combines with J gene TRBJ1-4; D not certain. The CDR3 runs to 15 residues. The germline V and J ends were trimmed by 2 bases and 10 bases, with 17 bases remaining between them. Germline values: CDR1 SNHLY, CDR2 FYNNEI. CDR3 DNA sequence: TGTGCCAGCAGTGAATCAAGAGGATCTTTAAGAAAACTGTTTTTT. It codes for CASSESRGSLRKLFF.

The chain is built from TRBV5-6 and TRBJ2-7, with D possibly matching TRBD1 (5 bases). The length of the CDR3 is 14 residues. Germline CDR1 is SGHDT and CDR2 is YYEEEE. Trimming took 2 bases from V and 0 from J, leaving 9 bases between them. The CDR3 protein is CASSFDSFSYEQYF. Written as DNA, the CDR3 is TGTGCCAGCAGCTTCGACAGCTTCTCCTACGAGCAGTACTTC. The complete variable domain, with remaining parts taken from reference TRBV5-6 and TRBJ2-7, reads DAGVTQSPTHLIKTRGQQVTLRCSPKSGHDTVSWYQQALGQGPQFIFQYYEEEERQRGNFPDRFSGHQFPNYSSELNVNALLLGDSALYLCASSFDSFSYEQYFGPGTRLTVT.

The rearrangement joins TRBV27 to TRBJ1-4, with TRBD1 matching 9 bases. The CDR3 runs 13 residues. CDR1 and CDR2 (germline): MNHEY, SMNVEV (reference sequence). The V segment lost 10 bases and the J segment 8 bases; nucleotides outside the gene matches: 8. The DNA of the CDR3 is TGTGCCACCTCCCGGGACAGGGTAGAAAAACTGTTTTTT. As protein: CATSRDRVEKLFF.

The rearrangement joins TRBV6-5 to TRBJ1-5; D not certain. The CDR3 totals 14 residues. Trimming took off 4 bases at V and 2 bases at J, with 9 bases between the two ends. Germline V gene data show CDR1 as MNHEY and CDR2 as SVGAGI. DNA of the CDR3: TGTGCCAGCAGTTCGAGTCTCGGCAATCAGCCCCAGCATTTT. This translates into CASSSSLGNQPQHF.

In DNA form, the CDR3 reads TGCGCCAGCAACGGAGTTATGAACACTGAAGCTTTCTTT. Protein sequence: CASNGVMNTEAFF. This chain connects TRBV5-1 to TRBJ1-1, with D uncertain. Trimming removed 6 bases from V and 0 bases from J, with 9 bases in between. In germline, CDR1 is SGHRS, CDR2 YFSETQ. The CDR3 is 13 amino acids.

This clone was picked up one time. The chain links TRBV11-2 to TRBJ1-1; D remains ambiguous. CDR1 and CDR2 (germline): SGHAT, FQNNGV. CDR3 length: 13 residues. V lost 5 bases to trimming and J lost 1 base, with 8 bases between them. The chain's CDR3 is CASSIQENTEAFF. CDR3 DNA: TGTGCCAGCAGCATCCAGGAGAACACTGAAGCTTTCTTT.

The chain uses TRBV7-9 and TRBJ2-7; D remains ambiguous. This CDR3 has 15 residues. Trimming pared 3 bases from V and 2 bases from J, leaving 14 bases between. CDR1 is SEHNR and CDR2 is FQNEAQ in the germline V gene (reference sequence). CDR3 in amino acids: CASSLETAITYEQYF. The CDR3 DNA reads TGTGCCAGCAGCTTGGAAACAGCCATTACCTACGAGCAGTACTTC.

The CDR3 sequence is CASSENRGVIYGYTF. CDR3 coding DNA: TGTGCCAGCAGTGAGAACAGGGGAGTTATCTATGGCTACACCTTC. The rearrangement links TRBV2 to TRBJ1-2; TRBD1 agrees at 7 bases. The germline V gene encodes CDR1 SNHLY and CDR2 FYNNEI. CDR3 length equals 15 residues. The ends lost 3 bases at V and 4 bases at J; junction bases unmatched: 8.

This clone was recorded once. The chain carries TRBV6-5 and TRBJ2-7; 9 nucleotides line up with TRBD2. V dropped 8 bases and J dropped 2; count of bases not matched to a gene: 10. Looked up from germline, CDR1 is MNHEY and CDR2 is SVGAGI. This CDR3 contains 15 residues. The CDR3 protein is CASHDHTSGPYEQYF. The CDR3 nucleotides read TGTGCCAGCCACGACCATACTAGCGGGCCCTACGAGCAGTACTTC.

The CDR3 nucleotides are TGTGCCAGCAGCCAAGCGGGCCCCCCAGGGGGCTATGGCTACACCTTC. It is translated as CASSQAGPPGGYGYTF. This rearrangement joins TRBV3-1 (or the pseudogene TRBV3-2) to TRBJ1-2, with 7 bases that match TRBD1. V lost 1 base, J lost 4 bases, and 9 bases stayed unmatched. Germline CDR1 and CDR2: LGHDT and YNNKEL (reference sequence). The CDR3 has 16 amino acids.